This T cell receptor (beta chain) originates from a study of T cells after somatic rescue of genetic block. V was pared by 1 base and J by 8 bases, with 17 bases between. Germline lookup yields CDR1 LGHNA and CDR2 YNFKEQ. The CDR3 runs 15 residues. Using immunoSEQ multiplex PCR, the repertoire was profiled, and TCRdb retains in-frame clones only, with some absent. Of just over 14,000 clones listed, roughly 71% are singletons. Sequencing was performed on peripheral blood mononuclear cells (PBMCs). The chain has TRBV4-2 and TRBJ1-1; D is unresolved. This TCR was recovered from a young man. The CDR3 DNA reads as TGTGCCAGCAGCCAAGCCTCTTGGAGGACCGAGGAAGCTTTCTTT. Translating gives CASSQASWRTEEAFF.